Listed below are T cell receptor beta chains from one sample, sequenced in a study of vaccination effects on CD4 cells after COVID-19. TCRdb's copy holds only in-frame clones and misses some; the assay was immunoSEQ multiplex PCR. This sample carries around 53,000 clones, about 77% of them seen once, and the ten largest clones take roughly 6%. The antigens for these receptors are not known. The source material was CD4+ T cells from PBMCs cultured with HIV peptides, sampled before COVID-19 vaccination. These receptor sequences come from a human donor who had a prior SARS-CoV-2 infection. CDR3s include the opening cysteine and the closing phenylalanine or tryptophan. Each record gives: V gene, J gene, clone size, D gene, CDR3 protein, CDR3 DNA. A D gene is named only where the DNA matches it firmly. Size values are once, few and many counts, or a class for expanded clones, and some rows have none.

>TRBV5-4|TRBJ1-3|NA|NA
CASRRSSGNTIYF
TGTGCCAGCAGAAGGAGCTCTGGAAACACCATATATTTT
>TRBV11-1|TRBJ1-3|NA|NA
CASSFGGFTGNTIYF
TGTGCCAGCAGCTTCGGGGGCTTCACTGGAAACACCATATATTTT
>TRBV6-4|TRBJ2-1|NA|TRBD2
CASSLTSVGEQFF
TGTGCCAGCAGTTTAACTAGCGTAGGTGAGCAGTTCTTC
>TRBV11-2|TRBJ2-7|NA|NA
CASSPQRGGAEQYF
TGTGCCAGCAGCCCCCAAAGGGGGGGCGCCGAGCAGTACTTC
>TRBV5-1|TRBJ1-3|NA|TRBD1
CASSLVGQGISGNTIYF
TGCGCCAGCAGCTTGGTGGGACAGGGAATCTCTGGAAACACCATATATTTT
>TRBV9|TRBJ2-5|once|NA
CASSEGGSGGAGQETQYF
TGTGCCAGCAGCGAGGGGGGGAGCGGAGGAGCGGGCCAAGAGACCCAGTACTTC
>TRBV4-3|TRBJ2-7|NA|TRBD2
CASSQNLAGADSYEQYF
TGCGCCAGCAGCCAAAACCTAGCGGGAGCCGACTCCTACGAGCAGTACTTC
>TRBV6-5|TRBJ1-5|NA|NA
CAIPLRQQNQPQHF
TGTGCCATTCCTCTGAGGCAACAGAATCAGCCCCAGCATTTT
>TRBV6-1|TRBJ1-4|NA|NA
CASSERGATNEKLFF
TGTGCCAGCAGTGAAAGGGGGGCAACTAATGAAAAACTGTTTTTT
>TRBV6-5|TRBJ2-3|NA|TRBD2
CASSYETSGGTDTQYF
TGTGCCAGCAGTTACGAGACTAGCGGGGGCACAGATACGCAGTATTTT
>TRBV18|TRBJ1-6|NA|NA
CASSPLRAYNSPLHF
TGTGCCAGCTCACCCTTGAGGGCTTATAATTCACCCCTCCACTTT
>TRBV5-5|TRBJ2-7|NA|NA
CASSPDYEQYF
TGTGCCAGCAGCCCTGACTACGAGCAGTACTTC
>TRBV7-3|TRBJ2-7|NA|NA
CASSLSKGDEQYF
TGTGCCAGCAGCCTGTCTAAGGGGGACGAGCAGTACTTC
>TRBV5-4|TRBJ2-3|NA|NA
CASSSRGVADTQYF
TGTGCCAGCAGCTCCAGGGGGGTAGCAGATACGCAGTATTTT
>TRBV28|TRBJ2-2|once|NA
CASSLANTGELFF
TGTGCCAGCAGTTTAGCTAACACCGGGGAGCTGTTTTTT
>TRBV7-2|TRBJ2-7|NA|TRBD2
CASSSLAATSYEQYF
TGTGCCAGCAGCTCTCTAGCGGCTACCTCCTACGAGCAGTACTTC
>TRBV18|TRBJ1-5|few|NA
CASSTNLEQPQHF
TGTGCCAGCTCAACAAACCTCGAGCAGCCCCAGCATTTT
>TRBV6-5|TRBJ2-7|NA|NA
CASSREAIYEQYF
TGTGCCAGCAGCCGAGAGGCGATCTACGAGCAGTACTTC
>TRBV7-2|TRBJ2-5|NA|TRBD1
CASSEQGAETQYF
TGTGCCAGCAGCGAACAGGGGGCAGAGACCCAGTACTTC
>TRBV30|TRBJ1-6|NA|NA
CAWKGLGAGSPLHF
TGTGCCTGGAAGGGCCTGGGGGCTGGGTCACCCCTCCACTTT
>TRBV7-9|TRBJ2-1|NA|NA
CASSLEGISYNEQFF
TGTGCCAGCAGCTTAGAGGGAATCTCCTACAATGAGCAGTTCTTC
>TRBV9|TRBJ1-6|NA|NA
CASSPRADGRNSPLHF
TGTGCCAGCAGCCCTAGAGCGGACGGGAGAAATTCACCCCTCCACTTT
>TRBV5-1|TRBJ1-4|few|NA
CASSSGSLREKLFF
TGCGCCAGCAGCTCAGGGAGTCTGCGGGAAAAACTGTTTTTT
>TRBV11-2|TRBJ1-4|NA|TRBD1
CASSRTGPNEKLFF
TGTGCCAGCAGCCGGACAGGACCAAATGAAAAACTGTTTTTT
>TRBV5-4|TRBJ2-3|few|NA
CASTRTRESTDTQYF
TGTGCCAGCACCCGTACGAGAGAGAGCACAGATACGCAGTATTTT
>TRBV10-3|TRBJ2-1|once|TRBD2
CATGLAGDNEQFF
TGTGCCACAGGACTAGCGGGAGATAATGAGCAGTTCTTC
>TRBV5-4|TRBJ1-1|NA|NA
CASSFLGTEAFF
TGTGCCAGCAGCTTTTTGGGCACTGAAGCTTTCTTT
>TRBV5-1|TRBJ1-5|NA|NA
CASSGGSNQPQHF
TGCGCCAGCAGCGGGGGTAGCAATCAGCCCCAGCATTTT
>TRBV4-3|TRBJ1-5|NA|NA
CASSPGAQGDQPQHF
TGCGCCAGCAGCCCCGGGGCGCAGGGCGATCAGCCCCAGCATTTT
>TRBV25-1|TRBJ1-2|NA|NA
CASSNNYGYTF
TGTGCCAGCAGCAACAACTATGGCTACACCTTC
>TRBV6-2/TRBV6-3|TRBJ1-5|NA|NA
CASSYSDRRNQPQHF
TGTGCCAGCAGTTACTCTGACAGAAGAAATCAGCCCCAGCATTTT
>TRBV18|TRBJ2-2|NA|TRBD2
CASSPPGGSYTGELFF
TGTGCCAGCTCACCACCCGGCGGGAGCTACACCGGGGAGCTGTTTTTT
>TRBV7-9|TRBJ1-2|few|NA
CASSSSITVTYGYTF
TGTGCCAGCAGCTCCTCAATTACAGTTACCTATGGCTACACCTTC
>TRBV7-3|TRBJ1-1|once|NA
CASSLTVNTEAFF
TGTGCCAGCAGCTTAACAGTGAACACTGAAGCTTTCTTT
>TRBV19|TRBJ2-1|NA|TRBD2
CASTWRTSGNPNEQFF
TGTGCCAGTACCTGGAGGACTAGCGGGAATCCCAATGAGCAGTTCTTC
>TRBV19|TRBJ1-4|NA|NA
CASRTRDLGEKLFF
TGTGCCAGTAGGACCCGGGACTTGGGTGAAAAACTGTTTTTT
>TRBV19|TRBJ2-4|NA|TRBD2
CASSPRLPGLGRDIQYF
TGTGCCAGTAGTCCCAGGCTTCCGGGACTAGGAAGGGACATTCAGTACTTC
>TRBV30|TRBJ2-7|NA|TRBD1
CAWNTGGSGEQYF
TGTGCCTGGAATACAGGGGGCTCGGGGGAGCAGTACTTC
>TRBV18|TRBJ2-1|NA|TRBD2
CASSPGRGGTYNEQFF
TGTGCCAGCTCACCCGGTCGGGGGGGAACCTACAATGAGCAGTTCTTC
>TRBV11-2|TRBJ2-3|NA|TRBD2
CASSPIPTSGTQYF
TGTGCCAGCAGCCCAATCCCGACTAGCGGTACGCAGTATTTT
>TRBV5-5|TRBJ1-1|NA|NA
CASSFLGSTEAFF
TGTGCCAGCAGCTTTCTGGGAAGCACTGAAGCTTTCTTT